This T cell receptor (beta chain) was observed in a study of blood T cell repertoires in COVID-19. Across the study: PBMCs, B-cell-depleted T cells, or T cells were the source of the cDNA or gDNA that made up the material.

Method: immunoSEQ multiplex PCR; TCRdb's copy keeps in-frame clones and lacks some. Of approximately 200,000 clones in the sample, roughly 91% were seen once. Assignment of participants to cohorts was predicated upon participant-reported clinical history. This clone has a single count. Germline values: CDR1 LNHDA, CDR2 SQIVND (reference sequence). The V gene end was trimmed by 3 bases and the J gene end by 5 bases; junction bases not matched to a gene: 9. CDR3 size: 15 residues. The sequenced sample consisted of PBMCs or T cells enriched from blood (not recorded which). The chain combines TRBV19 with TRBJ2-5, with 7 bases identical to TRBD1. The TCR originated in a man younger than 40 in a cohort exposed to, infected with or recovered from COVID-19 (not recorded which). The CDR3 spells CASSIQGQLTETQYF. Here the CDR3 DNA reads TGTGCCAGTAGTATCCAGGGACAGTTGACGGAGACCCAGTACTTC.